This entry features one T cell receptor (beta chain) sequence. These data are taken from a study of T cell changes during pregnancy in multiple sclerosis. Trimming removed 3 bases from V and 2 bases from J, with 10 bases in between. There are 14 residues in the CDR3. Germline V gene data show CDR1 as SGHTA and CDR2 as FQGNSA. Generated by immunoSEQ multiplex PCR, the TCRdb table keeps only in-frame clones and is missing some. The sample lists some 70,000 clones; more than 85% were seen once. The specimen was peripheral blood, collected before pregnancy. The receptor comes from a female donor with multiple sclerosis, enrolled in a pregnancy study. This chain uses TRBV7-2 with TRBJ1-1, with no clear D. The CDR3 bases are TGTGCCAGCAGCTTCGGCAGGTCCAACACTGAAGCTTTCTTT. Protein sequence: CASSFGRSNTEAFF. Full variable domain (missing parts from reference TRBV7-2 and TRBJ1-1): GAGVSQSPSNKVTEKGKDVELRCDPISGHTALYWYRQSLGQGLEFLIYFQGNSAPDKSGLPSDRFSAERTGGSVSTLTIQRTQQEDSAVYLCASSFGRSNTEAFFGQGTRLTVV.